This T cell receptor beta chain stems from a study of blood T cell repertoires in COVID-19. Clones were read by immunoSEQ multiplex PCR, and TCRdb kept only the in-frame ones, dropping some. Among some 300,000 clones, 85% to 90% were seen once, and the ten largest hold roughly a tenth. Sequences were obtained from PBMCs or T cells enriched from blood (not recorded which). The clonotype originates from a woman under 40 who had recovered from COVID-19.

CDR3 in amino acids: CASSGGQGIWSNEKLFF. CDR3 bases: TGTGCCAGCAGTGGAGGACAGGGGATTTGGAGTAATGAAAAACTGTTTTTT. The chain recombines TRBV25-1 with TRBJ1-4; 9 bases fit TRBD1. The ends lost 4 bases at V and 4 bases at J; junction bases unmatched: 10. The CDR3 contains 17 residues. Germline values: CDR1 MGHDK, CDR2 SYGVNS.